This TCR beta chain originates from a study of shared clonotypes between healthy human individuals (dated by TCRdb to 2018 to 2020). With regard to the full study: A couple of women and three men aged 18 to 49 years were included in the cohort. To increase sequencing depth and limit assay-specific biases, TCR repertoire library preparation and sequencing were carried out by different laboratories using diverse techniques. Blood TCR repertoires of 5 or 6 healthy adults were deeply sequenced to estimate repertoire size and the extent of clonotype sharing between individuals. Leukapheresis yielded between about 0.94 and 9.5 billion PBMCs per donor. Per donor, three plates each were used for CD4 naive and CD4 memory, two for CD8 naive, and one for CD8 memory.

For the CD8 naive samples, CD45RO-negative cells were positively selected for CCR7, yielding a CD45RA+CCR7+ population from which TemRA cells were excluded. The donors were healthy, HIV-negative adults who had no recently reported acute infections or vaccinations. Only Caucasian adults living in Nashville, Tennessee, USA were represented among the donors. Blood was obtained by leukapheresis, after which PBMCs were separated by Ficoll-Histopaque density gradient centrifugation and cryopreserved in liquid nitrogen vapor phase. Analytical flow cytometry was used to check the purity and quantity of every magnetically sorted T cell population. Genomic DNA was isolated from each sorted fraction and quantified by UV absorbance on a Nanodrop 2000c. Findings and caveats that apply to the study as a whole: Only blood was sampled, and tissue TCR repertoires likely differ from those in blood. Across four donors, 5% to 6% of naive CD4, over 3% of naive CD8, 2.3% of memory CD4, and about 0.44% of memory CD8 clonotypes were shared. Pairwise subsampling indicated that sequencing depth was expected to affect the degree of clonotype sharing among donors. Even with the large sequencing depth, rarefaction of the sorted-subset datasets indicated that sequencing was incomplete. The small number of donors limited the genetic and exposure-history diversity represented. Compared with non-shared clonotypes, clonotypes shared by all four sorted-subset donors had higher generation probabilities. Naive subsets generally had larger estimated clonotype richness than memory subsets.

Using the deep immunoSEQ assay, TCR CDR3 regions were amplified from genomic DNA by multiplex PCR. Extracted genomic DNA from each cell subset was spread evenly across all wells of several immunoSEQ 96-well plates, with each plate serving as a replicate. For sorted subsets, each replicate PCR was loaded with 200 to 250 ng genomic DNA, equivalent to roughly 30,000 T cell genomes. The purified libraries were quantified using a Qubit 3.0 fluorometer, sized with a Bioanalyzer 2100, and then quantified again using the KAPA Library Quantification kit. Every immunoSEQ 96-well plate was sequenced on a separate single-read 150-cycle Illumina NextSeq 550 flow cell. In the source study's methods: The immunoSEQ output contained only junctional sequences without quality scores, so filtering could not match that applied to full-length reads. Sequences were annotated with PyIR, a Python wrapper for IgBLAST v1.9, and V/J genes and CDR3 were assigned using IMGT germline references. Reads were removed for weak V/J assignments (E-value above 1e-6), missing CDR3, stop codons, out-of-frame junctions, or ambiguous translated residues. V3J clonotypes were defined as sequences sharing the same inferred V gene, J gene, and CDR3 amino acid sequence. To compute the percentage overlap between repertoires, the number of shared unique clonotypes was divided by the size of the smaller repertoire. Richness of each repertoire was evaluated using RTK rarefaction, the Chao1 estimator, and Recon v2.1 estimates of unobserved clonotypes. Generation probabilities for all TCRbeta clonotypes obtained by the gDNA method from a few donors were computed using OLGA. TCRdb took over this immuneACCESS table, retaining in-frame rearrangements with V and J assigned. Such tables are incomplete; in checked studies, under half of the missing clones stem from an unresolved V gene, and the remainder is unexplained. The V and J calls and clone size are taken from that table; D and trimming were inferred from the DNA. This sample lists 2 million to 2.5 million clones; about 95% were detected once. Approximately 1.2% of the sample lies in the top ten.

This clone was picked up one time. What antigen it recognizes has not been identified. No quality values exist for individual bases; no much larger clone is one base distant. Other DNA sequences in the sample encode the same CDR3. Looking up the germline V gene (reference sequence) yields CDR1 LNHNV and CDR2 YYDKDF. V lost 0 bases and J lost 3 bases, and the count of bases not matched to a germline gene is 1. Including cysteine and phenylalanine, the CDR3 has 15 amino acids. Only the CDR3 part of the read is kept: 45 bases, read in frame from the first base. The receptor chain draws on TRBV15 and TRBJ1-5; TRBD1 agrees with 8 junctional bases. The sample comprised naive CD8+ T cells sorted from blood. The sample's cell subset or site label is to be understood as: CD45RA+CCR7+. The TCR originated in a man aged 18 to 30 in good health. The DNA sequence is TGTGCCACCAGCAGAGACAGGGGGCTCAATCAGCCCCAGCATTTT. Protein translation: CATSRDRGLNQPQHF.